The clone carrying this TCR beta chain was detected only once. Its target is unknown. This record comes from a study of glioma-infiltrating T cells after dendritic cell vaccination. Overall study results and limits: Higher TCR clonality did not directly relate to longer survival.

CDR3 length equals 16 residues. Germline CDR1 is LGHNA and CDR2 is YSLEER. V lost 0 bases, J lost 5 bases, and 16 bases lay in between. The immunoSEQ assay amplified TCRB CDR3 from up to 2 ug DNA. The method was immunoSEQ multiplex PCR; TCRdb's version includes in-frame clones alone and lacks a portion of them. The sample includes 55,000 to 75,000 clones, around 85% of them seen just once. As to time point: after dendritic cell vaccination, including at tumor progression/relapse. Fresh-frozen tumor tissue and more than two years of survival data were available for all. The J gene is TRBJ1-1, the V gene TRBV4-3; no clear D. This clonotype was sampled from a human donor with glioblastoma. The input for sequencing was blood, taken after dendritic cell vaccination. The CDR3 loop reads CASSQDVRRLRTEAFF. As DNA, the CDR3 is TGCGCCAGCAGCCAAGATGTTCGGAGGCTCAGAACTGAAGCTTTCTTT.